This T cell receptor beta chain was identified during a study of control samples from healthy donors and cancer patients. Germline CDR1 LGHNA, CDR2 YNFKEQ. Unmatched junction bases numbered 3, after V lost 2 bases and J lost 5 bases. The CDR3 runs to 15 residues. The method was immunoSEQ multiplex PCR; TCRdb's version includes in-frame clones alone and lacks a portion of them. Among tens of thousands of clones listed, around 94% were seen once. The TCR was taken from a man aged 30 to 39 in good health. The sequenced sample consisted of blood. The chain recombines TRBV4-2 with TRBJ2-7; TRBD2 matches at 13 bases. CDR3 sequence: CASSQNGLAGDEQYF. The CDR3 DNA reads as TGTGCCAGCAGCCAAAACGGACTAGCGGGGGACGAGCAGTACTTC.